What follows are 11 T cell receptor beta chains derived from one specimen sequenced in a study of read filtering for tumor transcriptome and immune sequencing. The library was built from 400 ng RNA with molecular barcoded adaptors for alpha/delta and beta/gamma chains. MiXCR, applied by TCRdb to the reads, yields one record per CDR3 protein. The sample yields 60,000 or so distinct CDR3 sequences, approximately 19% seen once. Sequencing used a population of CD138-negative cells sorted from bone marrow. The source is a donor at least 40 years old with multiple myeloma.

This clonotype has ten or more counts. V and J are TRBV20-1 and TRBJ2-1, with D possibly matching TRBD2 (5 bases). This CDR3 spans 16 amino acids. V was cut by 0 bases and J by 2 bases, with 14 bases left in between. Germline CDR1 is DFQATT and CDR2 is SNEGSKA (reference sequence). The CDR3, as DNA: TGCAGTGCTAGAGAAAGAGGGCAGCCCCCCTACAATGAGCAGTTCTTC. This encodes CSARERGQPPYNEQFF.

As concerns this clonotype: Being one base from a much bigger clone, this may be a read error. Because it lacks the conserved phenylalanine or tryptophan at the end, this CDR3 is likely a read error. V gene TRBV20-1 combines with J gene TRBJ2-1; D might be TRBD2 (5 bases). The CDR3 runs 11 residues. The V and J ends lost 6 bases and 8 bases respectively, with 11 bases between them. CDR1 is DFQATT, CDR2 SNEGSKA, per germline (reference sequence). The CDR3 coding sequence is TGCAGTGCCTCTACTAGAGATGAGCAGTTCCTC. Protein sequence: CSASTRDEQFL.

This clonotype was observed at least ten times. This may stem from a read error, because a much larger clone lies one nucleotide away. The chain recombines TRBV9 with TRBJ2-3; either TRBD1 or TRBD2 may supply D (5 bases each). The V gene's germline CDR1 is SGDLS and CDR2 YYNGEE. The length of the CDR3 is 15 residues. The CDR3 DNA reads TGTGCCAGCAGTCCTAGCAGGGTAACCACAGATACGCAGTGTTTT. Its protein product is CASSPSRVTTDTQCF.

In its sample, this clonotype was seen many times. The chain uses TRBV7-9 and TRBJ2-7; 13 nucleotides line up with TRBD2. J gave up 2 bases and V 2 bases, and 12 bases lay outside the gene matches. The germline gives CDR1 SEHNR, CDR2 FQNEAQ (reference sequence). This CDR3 has 19 residues. DNA of the CDR3: TGTGCCAGCAGCTTAAGCAGTGGACTAGCGGGGGTACCAGCCTACGAGCAGTACTTC. Its protein product is CASSLSSGLAGVPAYEQYF.

This clonotype showed up many times. This chain connects TRBV27 to TRBJ2-1; TRBD2 aligns across 7 bases. Germline loops: CDR1 MNHEY, CDR2 SMNVEV (reference sequence). The CDR3 contains 16 residues. The ends lost 1 base at V and 1 base at J; junction bases unmatched: 4. The CDR3 coding sequence is TGTGCCAGCAGTTTATTACTAGCGCTATCCTACAATGAGCAGTTCTTC. It codes for CASSLLLALSYNEQFF.

As regards this clonotype: It may be a read error: a sequence one base away is much more abundant. The V call is TRBV7-8, the J call TRBJ1-1, with 7 bases identical to TRBD1. CDR1 and CDR2 (germline): SGHVS, FQNEAQ. The CDR3 contains 16 residues. The CDR3 loop reads CASSDQQGKGNTEVFF. As DNA, the CDR3 is TGTGCCAGCAGCGACCAACAGGGGAAGGGGAACACTGAAGTTTTCTTT. The full variable domain, its missing parts supplied by reference TRBV7-8 and TRBJ1-1, is GAGVSQSPRYKVAKRGQDVALRCDPISGHVSLFWYQQALGQGPEFLTYFQNEAQLDKSGLPSDRFFAERPEGSVSTLKIQRTQQEDSAVYLCASSDQQGKGNTEVFFGQGTRLTVV.

This sequence joins TRBV11-2 and TRBJ2-5, with 8 nucleotides matching TRBD2. V gave up 6 bases and J gave up 1 base; unmatched junction bases: 1. From germline, CDR1 is SGHAT and CDR2 FQNNGV. The CDR3 totals 13 residues. DNA for the CDR3: TGTGCCAGCAGTACTAGCGGCCAAGAGACCCAGTACTTC. Translation: CASSTSGQETQYF.

This clonotype has ten or more counts. The chain employs TRBV7-2 and TRBJ2-7, with 14 bases aligning to TRBD2. V was pared by 6 bases and J by 2 bases, with 9 bases of the junction left unmatched. Germline CDR1 reads SGHTA; CDR2 reads FQGNSA. The CDR3 contains 17 residues. CDR3 coding DNA: TGTGCCAGCAGGGCGCGGACTAGCGGGAGGACTACCTACGAGCAGTACTTC. Its protein is CASRARTSGRTTYEQYF.

This clonotype was seen many times. The chain recombines TRBV5-1 with TRBJ2-1; TRBD2 matches 13 bases. Germline trimming cut 5 bases from V and 5 bases from J; bases unmatched to any gene: 1. The CDR3 spans 14 residues. Germline lookup yields CDR1 SGHRS and CDR2 YFSETQ. CDR3 DNA sequence: TGCGCCAGCAGGGGGACTAGCGGGGACAATGAGCAGTTCTTC. This encodes CASRGTSGDNEQFF.

Concerning this clonotype: This could be a read error, since a much larger clone is one nucleotide away. The CDR3 bases are TGCAGTACTAGAGGAGAGGGGGGGTTAGCCAAAAACATTCAGTACTTC. Translating gives CSTRGEGGLAKNIQYF. J is TRBJ2-4 and V is TRBV20-1; possibly TRBD2 for D (7 bases). Germline assignment: CDR1 DFQATT and CDR2 SNEGSKA (reference sequence). There are 16 residues in the CDR3.

This clonotype was picked up many times. The chain is built from TRBV28 and TRBJ2-5; D tentatively fits TRBD1 or TRBD2 (5 bases each). V was clipped by 3 bases and J by 4 bases, with 15 bases between them. CDR3 length: 15 residues. Germline CDR1 is MDHEN and CDR2 is SYDVKM. CDR3 DNA: TGTGCCAGCAGTTTTGGGACCGCACTAGGAGAGACCCAGTACTTC. This sequence encodes CASSFGTALGETQYF.